One sample yielded the 3 T cell receptor beta chains listed below, sequenced in a study of molecular identifiers for immune sequencing clone quantification. Using its own MiXCR run on the PCR reads, TCRdb lists one record per CDR3 protein. The table has tens of thousands of distinct CDR3 sequences, around 20% seen once. Sequencing was performed on naive CD8+ T cells from blood, with Jurkat cell RNA spiked in. Sample subset: FACS-sorted CD8+CD4-CCR7+CD45RA+ naive T cells. The origin of the receptors is a human donor in good health. Some libraries in this study had Jurkat cell RNA spiked in.

The chain carries TRBV7-6 and TRBJ2-7, with 7 bases fitting TRBD1. The junction had 6 bases not matched to a gene; V was cut back by 0 bases and J by 7 bases. Germline CDR1 is SGHVS and CDR2 is FNYEAQ. The CDR3 loop spans 14 amino acids. CDR3 bases: TGTGCCAGCAGCTTAGCACAGGGGACGGGGGAGCAGTACTTC. This gives the protein CASSLAQGTGEQYF.

This chain connects TRBV20-1 to TRBJ2-7; 8 nucleotides align to TRBD2. The V gene's germline CDR1 is DFQATT and CDR2 SNEGSKA (reference sequence). This CDR3 comprises 14 residues. The ends lost 7 bases at V and 3 bases at J; junction bases unmatched: 11. CDR3 region: CSVPGGLPDYEQYF. As DNA, the CDR3 is TGCAGTGTTCCGGGGGGGCTTCCCGACTACGAGCAGTACTTC.

V is TRBV20-1 and J is TRBJ2-3; 9 nucleotides match TRBD2. CDR1 and CDR2 from the germline V gene are DFQATT and SNEGSKA (reference sequence). V lost 5 bases and J lost 1; bases outside the gene matches: 19. The CDR3 is 19 residues long. This CDR3 is CSAWGGVAGALSGTDTQYF. CDR3 nucleotides: TGCAGTGCTTGGGGGGGGGTAGCGGGAGCGCTGTCGGGCACAGATACGCAGTATTTT.